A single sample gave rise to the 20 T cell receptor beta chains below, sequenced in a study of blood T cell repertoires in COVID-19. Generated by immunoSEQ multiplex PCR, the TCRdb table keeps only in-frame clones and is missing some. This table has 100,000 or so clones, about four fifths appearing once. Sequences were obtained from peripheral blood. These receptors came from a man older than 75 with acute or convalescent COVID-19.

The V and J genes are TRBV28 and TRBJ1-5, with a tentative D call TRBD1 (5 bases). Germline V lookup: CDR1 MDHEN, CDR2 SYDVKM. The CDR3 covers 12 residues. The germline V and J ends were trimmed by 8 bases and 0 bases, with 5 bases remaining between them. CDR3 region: CASQGSNQPQHF. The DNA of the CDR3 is TGTGCCAGCCAGGGTAGCAATCAGCCCCAGCATTTT.

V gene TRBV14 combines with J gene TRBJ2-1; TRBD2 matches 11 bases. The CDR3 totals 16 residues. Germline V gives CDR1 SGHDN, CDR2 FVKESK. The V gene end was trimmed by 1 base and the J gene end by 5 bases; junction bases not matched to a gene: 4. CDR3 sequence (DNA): TGTGCCAGCAGCCAAGGACTAGCGGGAAATAACAATGAGCAGTTCTTC. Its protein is CASSQGLAGNNNEQFF.

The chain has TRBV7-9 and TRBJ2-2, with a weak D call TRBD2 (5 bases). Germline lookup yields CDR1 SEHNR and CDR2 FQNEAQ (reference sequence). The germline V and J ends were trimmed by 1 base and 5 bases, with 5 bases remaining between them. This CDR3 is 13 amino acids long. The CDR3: CASSLGGTGELFF. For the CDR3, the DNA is TGTGCCAGCAGCTTAGGAGGGACCGGGGAGCTGTTTTTT.

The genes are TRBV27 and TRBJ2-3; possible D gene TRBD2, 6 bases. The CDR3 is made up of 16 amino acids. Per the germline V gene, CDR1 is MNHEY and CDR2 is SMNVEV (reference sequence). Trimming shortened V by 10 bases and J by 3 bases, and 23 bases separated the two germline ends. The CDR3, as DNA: TGTGCCACTTCGATAAGTAGGAGGGAGAGGACAGATACGCAGTATTTT. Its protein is CATSISRRERTDTQYF.

CDR3 residues: CASSPFIGTGDTGELFF. The DNA of the CDR3 is TGTGCCAGCTCACCCTTTATCGGGACAGGGGACACCGGGGAGCTGTTTTTT. The rearrangement links TRBV18 to TRBJ2-2; 10 positions match TRBD1. Germline CDR1 reads KGHSH; CDR2 reads LQKENI. Trimming at V came to 3 bases and at J to 3 bases, leaving 7 bases not matched to a gene. CDR3 length: 17 residues.

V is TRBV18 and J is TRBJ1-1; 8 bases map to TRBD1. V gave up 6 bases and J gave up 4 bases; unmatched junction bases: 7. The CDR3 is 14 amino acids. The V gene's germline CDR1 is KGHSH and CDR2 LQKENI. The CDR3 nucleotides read TGTGCCAGCTCCCGCGGACAGGGAGGCACTGAAGCTTTCTTT. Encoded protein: CASSRGQGGTEAFF.

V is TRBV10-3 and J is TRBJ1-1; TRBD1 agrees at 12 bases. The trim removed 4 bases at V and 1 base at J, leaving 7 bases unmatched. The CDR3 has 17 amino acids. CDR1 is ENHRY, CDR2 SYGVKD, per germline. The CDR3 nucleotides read TGTGCCATCAGTGTCCGGGACAGGGGGCGGAGGAACACTGAAGCTTTCTTT. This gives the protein CAISVRDRGRRNTEAFF.

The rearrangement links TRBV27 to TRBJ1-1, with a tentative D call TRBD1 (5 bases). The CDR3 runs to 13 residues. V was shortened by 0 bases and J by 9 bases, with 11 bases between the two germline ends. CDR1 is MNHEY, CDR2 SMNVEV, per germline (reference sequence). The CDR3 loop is CASSLSIRGKAFF. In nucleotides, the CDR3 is TGTGCCAGCAGTTTATCGATAAGGGGTAAAGCTTTCTTT.

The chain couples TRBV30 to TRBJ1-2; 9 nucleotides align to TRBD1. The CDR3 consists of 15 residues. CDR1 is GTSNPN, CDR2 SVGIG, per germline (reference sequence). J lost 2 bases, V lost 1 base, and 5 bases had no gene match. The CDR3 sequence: CAWSAPDRGNYGYTF. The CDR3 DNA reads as TGTGCCTGGAGTGCCCCAGACAGGGGGAACTATGGCTACACCTTC.

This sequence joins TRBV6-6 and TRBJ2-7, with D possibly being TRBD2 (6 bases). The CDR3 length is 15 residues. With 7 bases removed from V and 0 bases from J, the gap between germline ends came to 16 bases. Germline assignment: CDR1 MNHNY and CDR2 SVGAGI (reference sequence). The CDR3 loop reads CASTYNGGSSYEQYF. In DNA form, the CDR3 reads TGTGCCAGCACCTATAACGGGGGATCCTCCTACGAGCAGTACTTC.

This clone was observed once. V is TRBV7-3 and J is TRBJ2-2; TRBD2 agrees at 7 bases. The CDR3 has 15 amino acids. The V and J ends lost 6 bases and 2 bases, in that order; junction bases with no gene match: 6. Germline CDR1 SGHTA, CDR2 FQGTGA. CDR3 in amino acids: CASRGGGPNTGELFF. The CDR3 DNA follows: TGTGCCAGCAGGGGCGGGGGACCTAACACCGGGGAGCTGTTTTTT.

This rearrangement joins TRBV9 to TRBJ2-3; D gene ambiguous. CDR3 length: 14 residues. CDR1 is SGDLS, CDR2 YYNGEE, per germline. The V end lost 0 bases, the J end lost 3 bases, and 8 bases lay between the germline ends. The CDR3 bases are TGTGCCAGCAGCGTAGTAGCCCTTACAGATACGCAGTATTTT. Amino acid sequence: CASSVVALTDTQYF. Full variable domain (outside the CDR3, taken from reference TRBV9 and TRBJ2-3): DSGVTQTPKHLITATGQRVTLRCSPRSGDLSVYWYQQSLDQGLQFLIQYYNGEERAKGNILERFSAQQFPDLHSELNLSSLELGDSALYFCASSVVALTDTQYFGPGTRLTVL.

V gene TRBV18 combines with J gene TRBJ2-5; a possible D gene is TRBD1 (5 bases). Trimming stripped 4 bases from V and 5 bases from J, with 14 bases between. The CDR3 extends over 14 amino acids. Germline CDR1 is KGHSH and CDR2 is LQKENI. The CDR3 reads CASSQGIVGETQYF. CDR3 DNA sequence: TGTGCCAGCTCACAGGGGATAGTAGGTGAGACCCAGTACTTC.

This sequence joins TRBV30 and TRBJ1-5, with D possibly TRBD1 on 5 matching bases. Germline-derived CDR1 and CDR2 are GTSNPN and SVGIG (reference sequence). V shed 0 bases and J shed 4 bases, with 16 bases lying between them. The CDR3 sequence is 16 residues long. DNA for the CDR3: TGTGCCTGGAGTGTATGGGGAGGGGCTTCTAATCAGCCCCAGCATTTT. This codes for CAWSVWGGASNQPQHF.

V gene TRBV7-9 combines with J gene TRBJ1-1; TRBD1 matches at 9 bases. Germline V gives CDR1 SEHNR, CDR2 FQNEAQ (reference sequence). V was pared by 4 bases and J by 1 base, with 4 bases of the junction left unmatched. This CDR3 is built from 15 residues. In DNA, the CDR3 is TGTGCCAGCAGCTCTTACAGGGGGCGGAACACTGAAGCTTTCTTT. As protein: CASSSYRGRNTEAFF. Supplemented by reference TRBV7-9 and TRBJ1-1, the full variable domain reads DTGVSQNPRHKITKRGQNVTFRCDPISEHNRLYWYRQTLGQGPEFLTYFQNEAQLEKSRLLSDRFSAERPKGSFSTLEIQRTEQGDSAMYLCASSSYRGRNTEAFFGQGTRLTVV.

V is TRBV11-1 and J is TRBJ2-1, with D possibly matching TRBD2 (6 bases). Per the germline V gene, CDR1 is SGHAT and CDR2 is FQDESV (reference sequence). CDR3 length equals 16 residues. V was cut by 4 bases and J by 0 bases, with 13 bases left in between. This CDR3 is CASSSPRGSSYNEQFF. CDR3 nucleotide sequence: TGTGCCAGCAGCTCTCCCCGGGGGAGCTCCTACAATGAGCAGTTCTTC.

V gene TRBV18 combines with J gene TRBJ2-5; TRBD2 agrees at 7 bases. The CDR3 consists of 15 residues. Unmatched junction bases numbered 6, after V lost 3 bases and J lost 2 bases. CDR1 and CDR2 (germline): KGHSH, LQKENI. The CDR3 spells CASSPLEGGQETQYF. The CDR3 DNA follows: TGTGCCAGCTCACCCTTGGAGGGAGGGCAAGAGACCCAGTACTTC.

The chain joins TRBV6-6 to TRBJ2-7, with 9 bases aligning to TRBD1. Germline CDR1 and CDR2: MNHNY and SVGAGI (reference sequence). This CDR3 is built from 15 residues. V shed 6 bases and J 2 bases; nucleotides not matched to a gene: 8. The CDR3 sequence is CASRKRTGVTYEQYF. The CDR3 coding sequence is TGTGCCAGCAGAAAAAGGACAGGGGTAACCTACGAGCAGTACTTC.

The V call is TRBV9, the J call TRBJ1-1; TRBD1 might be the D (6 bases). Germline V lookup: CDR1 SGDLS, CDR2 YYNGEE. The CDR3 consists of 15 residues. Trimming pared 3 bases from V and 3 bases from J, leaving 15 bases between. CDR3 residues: CASSAIQGVDTEAFF. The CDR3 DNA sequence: TGTGCCAGCAGCGCGATACAGGGAGTTGACACTGAAGCTTTCTTT. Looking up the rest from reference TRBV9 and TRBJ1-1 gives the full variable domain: DSGVTQTPKHLITATGQRVTLRCSPRSGDLSVYWYQQSLDQGLQFLIQYYNGEERAKGNILERFSAQQFPDLHSELNLSSLELGDSALYFCASSAIQGVDTEAFFGQGTRLTVV.

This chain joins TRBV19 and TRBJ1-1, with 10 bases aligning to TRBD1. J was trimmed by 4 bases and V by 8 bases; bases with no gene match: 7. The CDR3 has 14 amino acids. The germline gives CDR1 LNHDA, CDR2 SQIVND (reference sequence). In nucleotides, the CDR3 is TGTGCCAGTCGCCGGGACAGGGGTGTCACTGAAGCTTTCTTT. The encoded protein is CASRRDRGVTEAFF.